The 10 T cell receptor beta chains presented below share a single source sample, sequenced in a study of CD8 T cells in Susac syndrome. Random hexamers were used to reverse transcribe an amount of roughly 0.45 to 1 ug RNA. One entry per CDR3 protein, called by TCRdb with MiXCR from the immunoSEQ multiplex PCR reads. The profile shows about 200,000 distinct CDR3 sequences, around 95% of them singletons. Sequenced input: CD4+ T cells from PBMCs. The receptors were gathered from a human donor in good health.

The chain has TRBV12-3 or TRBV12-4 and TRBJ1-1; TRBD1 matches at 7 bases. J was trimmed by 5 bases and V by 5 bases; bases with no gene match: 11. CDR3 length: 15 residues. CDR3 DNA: TGTGCCAGCAGTCTCCGACAGGGTACTCATACTGAAGCTTTCTTT. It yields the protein CASSLRQGTHTEAFF.

In nucleotides, the CDR3 is TGTGCCAGCAGCTTAACCTCTACAGGGCCAAAGGACATTCAGTACTTC. Its translation is CASSLTSTGPKDIQYF. This chain uses TRBV7-3 with TRBJ2-4, with D perhaps TRBD1 (6 bases). The CDR3 runs 16 residues. V lost 0 bases and J 8 bases, leaving 17 bases between the germline ends. CDR1 is SGHTA and CDR2 is FQGTGA in the germline V gene.

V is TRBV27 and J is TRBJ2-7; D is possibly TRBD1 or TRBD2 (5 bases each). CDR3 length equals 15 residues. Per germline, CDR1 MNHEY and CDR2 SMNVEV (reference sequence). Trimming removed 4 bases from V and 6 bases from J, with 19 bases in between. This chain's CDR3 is CASSSPGLGNGEQYF. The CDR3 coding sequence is TGTGCCAGCAGTTCCCCGGGGCTAGGCAATGGCGAGCAGTACTTC.

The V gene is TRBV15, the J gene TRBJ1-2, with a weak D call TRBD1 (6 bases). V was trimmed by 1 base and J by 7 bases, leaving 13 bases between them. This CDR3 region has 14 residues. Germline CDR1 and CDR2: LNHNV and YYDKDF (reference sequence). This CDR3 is CATSRVRGDGGYTF. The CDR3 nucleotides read TGTGCCACCAGCAGAGTCAGGGGCGATGGTGGCTACACCTTC. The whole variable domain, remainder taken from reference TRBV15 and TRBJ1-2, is DAMVIQNPRYQVTQFGKPVTLSCSQTLNHNVMYWYQQKSSQAPKLLFHYYDKDFNNEADTPDNFQSRRPNTSFCFLDIRSPGLGDTAMYLCATSRVRGDGGYTFGSGTRLTVV.

CDR3 residues: CASSSIAANTEAFF. The CDR3 DNA reads as TGTGCCAGCAGTTCAATTGCAGCGAACACTGAAGCTTTCTTT. The gene calls are TRBV12-3 or TRBV12-4 and TRBJ1-1; D not resolved. The V end was cut by 4 bases, the J end by 1 base, with 10 bases between. This CDR3 region has 14 residues.

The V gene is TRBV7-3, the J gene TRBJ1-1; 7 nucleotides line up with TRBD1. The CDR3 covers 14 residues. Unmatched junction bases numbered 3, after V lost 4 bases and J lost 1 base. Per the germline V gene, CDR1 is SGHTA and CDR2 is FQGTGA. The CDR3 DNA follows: TGTGCCAGCAGCTCTGACAGGGCGAACACTGAAGCTTTCTTT. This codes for CASSSDRANTEAFF.

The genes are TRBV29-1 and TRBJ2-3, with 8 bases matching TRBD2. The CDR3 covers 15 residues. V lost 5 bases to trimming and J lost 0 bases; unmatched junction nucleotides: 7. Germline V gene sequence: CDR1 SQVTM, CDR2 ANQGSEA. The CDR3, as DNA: TGCAGCGTTAAGGCGTCTAGCGGGAGCACAGATACGCAGTATTTT. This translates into CSVKASSGSTDTQYF.

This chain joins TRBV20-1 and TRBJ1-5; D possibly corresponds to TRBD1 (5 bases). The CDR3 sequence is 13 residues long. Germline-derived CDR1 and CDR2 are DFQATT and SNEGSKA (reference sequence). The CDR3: CSGGTYSNQPQHF. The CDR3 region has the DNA TGCAGCGGAGGGACCTATAGCAATCAGCCCCAGCATTTT.

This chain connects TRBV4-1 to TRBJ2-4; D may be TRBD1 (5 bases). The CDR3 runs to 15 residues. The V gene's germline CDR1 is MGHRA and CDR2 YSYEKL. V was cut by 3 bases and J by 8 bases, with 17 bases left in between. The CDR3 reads CASSQGPVGKDIQYF. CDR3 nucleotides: TGCGCCAGCAGCCAGGGGCCCGTCGGCAAGGACATTCAGTACTTC.

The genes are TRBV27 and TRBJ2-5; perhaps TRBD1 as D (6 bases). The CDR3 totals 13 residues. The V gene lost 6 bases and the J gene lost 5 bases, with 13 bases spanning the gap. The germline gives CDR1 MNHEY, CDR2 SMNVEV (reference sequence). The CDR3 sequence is CASRVQGTETQYF. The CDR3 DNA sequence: TGTGCCAGCAGGGTACAGGGTACTGAGACCCAGTACTTC.